Listed here are 8 T cell receptor beta chains from one sample, sequenced in a study of cytomegalovirus exposure and HLA in healthy donors. Researchers ran the PCR with 60 Vbeta and 13 Jbeta primers. Some clones are missing from TCRdb's copy, which holds only in-frame ones; the method was immunoSEQ multiplex PCR. The table has 130,000 or so clones, about 70% seen once. Sequenced material: PBMCs. The source is a woman aged 40 to 50 in good health and CMV-seropositive.

The chain carries TRBV27 and TRBJ2-1; D perhaps matches TRBD2 (5 bases). The CDR3 spans 11 residues. The V end was cut by 2 bases, the J end by 10 bases, with 6 bases between. The germline V gene encodes CDR1 MNHEY and CDR2 SMNVEV (reference sequence). CDR3 loop: CASSLRGEQFF. CDR3 coding DNA: TGTGCCAGCAGTTTAAGAGGGGAGCAGTTCTTC.

V usage is TRBV18 and J usage is TRBJ2-7; 9 nucleotides line up with TRBD1. CDR1 is KGHSH and CDR2 is LQKENI in the germline V gene. After removal of 6 bases from V and 6 bases from J, the junction contained 9 bases not matched to a gene. The CDR3 consists of 14 residues. CDR3 region: CASSPGTGRTEQYF. CDR3 DNA sequence: TGTGCCAGCTCTCCCGGGACAGGGAGAACCGAGCAGTACTTC.

The gene calls are TRBV9 and TRBJ2-7, with TRBD1 identical over 8 bases. This CDR3 is 15 amino acids long. Germline CDR1 SGDLS, CDR2 YYNGEE. The trim removed 3 bases at V and 3 bases at J, leaving 8 bases unmatched. The CDR3 here is CASSAGQGRSYEQYF. CDR3 in DNA: TGTGCCAGCAGCGCAGGACAGGGCCGCAGCTACGAGCAGTACTTC.

The rearrangement joins TRBV30 to TRBJ2-5; weak D call: TRBD1 (5 bases). V was shortened by 2 bases and J by 4 bases, with 5 bases between the two germline ends. In germline, CDR1 is GTSNPN, CDR2 SVGIG (reference sequence). The CDR3 consists of 11 residues. The CDR3 DNA reads TGTGCCTGGAGTACAGGAGAGACCCAGTACTTC. It specifies CAWSTGETQYF.

The chain carries TRBV28 and TRBJ2-1; D call uncertain. The CDR3 consists of 15 residues. Per the germline V gene, CDR1 is MDHEN and CDR2 is SYDVKM. V shed 2 bases and J shed 7 bases, with 15 bases lying between them. In DNA form, the CDR3 reads TGTGCCAGCAGTTTAATCTTGGGCCAGTCAAATGAGCAGTTCTTC. This gives the protein CASSLILGQSNEQFF.

V is TRBV30 and J is TRBJ1-2; 10 bases line up with TRBD1. CDR1 is GTSNPN, CDR2 SVGIG, per germline (reference sequence). The CDR3 length is 17 residues. With 4 bases clipped from V and 4 bases from J, the junction kept 15 bases outside the gene matches. Here the CDR3 DNA reads TGTGCCTGGACACGTTTTTTCCGGGACAGGGGCAGCTATGGCTACACCTTC. Amino acid sequence: CAWTRFFRDRGSYGYTF.

V and J are TRBV18 and TRBJ1-1; the D is unclear. This CDR3 contains 13 residues. From germline, CDR1 is KGHSH and CDR2 LQKENI. The V end was cut by 4 bases, the J end by 1 base, with 7 bases between. This CDR3 reads CASSLNSNTEAFF. For the CDR3, the DNA is TGTGCCAGCTCACTTAACTCGAACACTGAAGCTTTCTTT. The whole variable domain, filled in from reference TRBV18 and TRBJ1-1, reads NAGVMQNPRHLVRRRGQEARLRCSPMKGHSHVYWYRQLPEEGLKFMVYLQKENIIDESGMPKERFSAEFPKEGPSILRIQQVVRGDSAAYFCASSLNSNTEAFFGQGTRLTVV.

The chain links TRBV5-5 to TRBJ2-7; 8 bases agree with TRBD1. The trim removed 6 bases at V and 2 bases at J, leaving 7 bases unmatched. This CDR3 region has 14 residues. Per germline, CDR1 SGHKS and CDR2 YYEKEE (reference sequence). The CDR3 DNA reads as TGTGCCAGCAAAATGACAGGGGCGACCTACGAGCAGTACTTC. Translation: CASKMTGATYEQYF.